These 26 T cell receptor beta chains originate from one sample sequenced in a study of read filtering for tumor transcriptome and immune sequencing (TCRdb year 2020). TCRdb lists the instrument as Illumina HiSeq 4000. TCR libraries were built from approximately 0.4 ug RNA with the Immunoverse kit, using molecular barcoded adaptors covering alpha/delta and beta/gamma chains. TCRdb reprocessed the public reads (quality trimming at Q25 with fastp, clone calling with MiXCR) and kept in-frame beta chains. Each entry is one CDR3 protein sequence, shown with its most common DNA and genes. In all, the sample holds about 9,100 distinct CDR3 sequences, and 16% of those were seen once. Of the sample, around 25% falls within the top ten clones. Sequencing was done on a sample of a population of CD138-negative cells sorted from bone marrow. The meaning of the sample's cell subset or site label: bone marrow mononuclear cells depleted of CD138+ plasma/myeloma cells by negative magnetic selection. Receptors were obtained from a donor at least 40 years old with multiple myeloma.

Turning to this clonotype: A read error is likely, as this CDR3 ends without the conserved phenylalanine or tryptophan. The chain combines TRBV20-1 with TRBJ2-7; 9 bases are shared with TRBD2. The CDR3 covers 13 residues. Per germline, CDR1 DFQATT and CDR2 SNEGSKA (reference sequence). CDR3 DNA: TGCAGCGCTAGAGGCGGGAGGGCCAACGAGCAGTACTAC. Translation gives CSARGGRANEQYY.

This clonotype is medium-sized. The rearrangement uses TRBV7-9 and TRBJ2-1; 7 bases are a match to TRBD2. The CDR3 covers 11 residues. The germline gives CDR1 SEHNR, CDR2 FQNEAQ (reference sequence). The J segment lost 10 bases and the V segment lost 4 bases, leaving 1 base of the junction unmatched. CDR3 sequence (DNA): TGTGCCAGCAGCTCGGGACTAGAGCAGTTCTTC. This codes for CASSSGLEQFF.

The table lists this clonotype with many counts. The chain carries TRBV6-2 or TRBV6-3 and TRBJ1-2; D unclear. The germline V and J ends were trimmed by 10 bases and 9 bases, with 21 bases remaining between them. Germline V lookup: CDR1 MNHEY, CDR2 SVGEGT. This CDR3 spans 13 amino acids. CDR3 residues: CATDPSPRRSYTF. DNA of the CDR3: TGTGCCACCGACCCGTCTCCGCGGCGGAGCTACACCTTC.

Judged by abundance, this clonotype is medium-sized. The chain joins TRBV3-2 to TRBJ2-5. TRBV3-2 is a pseudogene segment. This CDR3 is built from 12 residues. Here the CDR3 DNA reads TGTGCCAGCAGCCTCTTAGGGGAGACCCAGTACTTC. Its protein is CASSLLGETQYF.

Ten or more counts support this clonotype. CDR3 nucleotides: TGTGCCTGGAGTGAGAGCAGGGTCAATCAGCCCCAGCATTTT. This codes for CAWSESRVNQPQHF. The rearrangement uses TRBV30 and TRBJ1-5, with TRBD1 as a possible D gene (5 bases). Germline V gives CDR1 GTSNPN, CDR2 SVGIG (reference sequence). The V end lost 1 base, the J end lost 3 bases, and 10 bases lay between the germline ends. The CDR3 length is 14 residues.

In the case of this clonotype: With a much larger clone just one base away, this may be a read error. The rearrangement joins TRBV5-1 to TRBJ1-4; D might be TRBD1 (6 bases). Looked up from germline, CDR1 is SGHRS and CDR2 is YFSETQ. The CDR3 has 14 residues. DNA for the CDR3: TGCGCCAGCAGCGTTGGACAGCCTAATGAAGAACTGTTTTTT. Translation gives CASSVGQPNEELFF.

At least ten counts were recorded for this clonotype. V usage is TRBV29-1 and J usage is TRBJ1-1; TRBD1 is a possible D gene (6 bases). In germline, CDR1 is SQVTM, CDR2 ANQGSEA. This CDR3 region has 14 residues. Trimming removed 4 bases from V and 1 base from J, with 13 bases in between. The CDR3 nucleotides read TGCAGCGTTGTCGTCAGGGGTAAGAACACTGAAGCTTTCTTT. Translated, it gives CSVVVRGKNTEAFF.

By frequency in the sample, this clonotype is medium-sized. The chain employs TRBV27 and TRBJ1-1; no clear D gene. Trimming took 6 bases from V and 3 from J, leaving 14 bases between them. The CDR3 is 14 amino acids. Germline lookup yields CDR1 MNHEY and CDR2 SMNVEV (reference sequence). The CDR3 bases are TGTGCCAGCAGCCGTCTATTGGTGGACACTGAAGCTTTCTTT. As protein: CASSRLLVDTEAFF.

This clonotype was recorded at least ten times. DNA for the CDR3: TGTGCCAGCAGCTTCACTAGCGGGGGATCTAGCGAGCAGTACTTC. It is translated as CASSFTSGGSSEQYF. The J gene is TRBJ2-7, the V gene TRBV7-2; 11 positions match TRBD2. The CDR3 loop spans 15 amino acids. J was trimmed by 6 bases and V by 3 bases; bases with no gene match: 7. CDR1 and CDR2 (germline): SGHTA, FQGNSA.

Ten or more counts support this clonotype. The chain employs TRBV20-1 and TRBJ2-5, with TRBD1 matching 11 bases. The germline V gene has CDR1 DFQATT and CDR2 SNEGSKA (reference sequence). The CDR3 has 14 amino acids. J was trimmed by 5 bases and V by 5 bases; bases with no gene match: 7. CDR3 sequence (DNA): TGCAGTGCTGGGGGACAGGGGGTACAGGAGACCCAGTACTTC. Amino acids: CSAGGQGVQETQYF.

This clonotype has at least ten counts. The chain carries TRBV4-3 and TRBJ1-5; TRBD1 is a possible D gene (5 bases). CDR1 and CDR2 from the germline V gene are LGHNA and YSLEER. The CDR3 is 14 amino acids. Trimming took 1 base from V and 7 from J, leaving 11 bases between them. The CDR3 DNA reads TGCGCCAGCAGCCAAGGGCGGGGCGGGCAGCCCCAGCATTTT. It is translated as CASSQGRGGQPQHF.

As for this clonotype: This is likely an artifact of a read error, given a far larger clone one base away. The CDR3 region is CASSLSTGGGSRSYNEQFF. The CDR3 DNA follows: TGCGCCAGCAGCTTGTCGACCGGGGGCGGAAGCAGGTCCTACAATGAGCAGTTCTTC. The J gene is TRBJ2-1, the V gene TRBV5-5, with D perhaps TRBD1 or TRBD2 (6 bases each). The germline CDR1 and CDR2 sequences are SGHKS and YYEKEE (reference sequence). The CDR3 runs 19 residues.

This clonotype was detected many times. The chain recombines TRBV7-9 with TRBJ2-1; D perhaps matches TRBD2 (5 bases). The germline CDR1 and CDR2 sequences are SEHNR and FQNEAQ (reference sequence). The germline V and J ends were trimmed by 1 base and 4 bases, with 8 bases remaining between them. There are 14 residues in the CDR3. This chain's CDR3 is CASSLGGSYNEQFF. DNA for the CDR3: TGTGCCAGCAGCTTAGGAGGGAGTTACAATGAGCAGTTCTTC.

This clonotype was observed at least ten times. One end of the junction is discordant with germline, which a read error may explain. The chain is built from TRBV11-2 and TRBJ2-1; TRBD2 matches 14 bases. The CDR3 runs to 15 residues. Germline lookup yields CDR1 SGHAT and CDR2 FQNNGV. The chain's CDR3 is CASSPTSGGANEQSF. CDR3 in DNA: TGTGCCAGCAGTCCGACTAGCGGGGGGGCGAATGAGCAGTCCTTC.

This clonotype was counted at least ten times. The CDR3 region is CSALERPRDQETQYF. The CDR3 DNA is TGCAGTGCTCTCGAAAGACCGCGCGATCAAGAGACCCAGTACTTC. The chain joins TRBV20-1 to TRBJ2-5; D remains unclear. Between the trimmed V and J ends, which lost 5 bases and 2 bases, there was a span of 18 bases. The germline gives CDR1 DFQATT, CDR2 SNEGSKA (reference sequence). This CDR3 spans 15 amino acids.

This clonotype was found many times. Being one base from a much bigger clone, this may be a read error. V usage is TRBV30 and J usage is TRBJ2-1; no definite D call. The V gene's germline CDR1 is GTSNPN and CDR2 SVGIG (reference sequence). The CDR3 contains 15 residues. The CDR3 sequence is CAWSPGWRSYNAQFF. The CDR3, as DNA: TGTGCCTGGAGCCCTGGTTGGCGTTCCTACAATGCGCAGTTCTTC.

This clonotype was observed once. This chain uses TRBV12-3 or TRBV12-4 with TRBJ2-1; the match to TRBD2 covers 8 bases. The CDR3 is made up of 16 amino acids. V lost 7 bases to trimming and J lost 2 bases; unmatched junction nucleotides: 10. Written as DNA, the CDR3 is TGTGCCAGCAACGGGGGGGGTTACTTCGCCTACAATGAGCAGTTCTTC. The encoded protein is CASNGGGYFAYNEQFF.

This clonotype was detected ten times or more. The rearrangement joins TRBV3-1 to TRBJ1-5, with a possible D match to TRBD1 (6 bases). From germline, CDR1 is LGHDT and CDR2 YNNKEL (reference sequence). Trimming removed 5 bases at V and 7 bases at J, with 12 bases between. The CDR3 has 13 residues. The CDR3 region is CASSRGSEQPQHF. The CDR3 DNA sequence: TGTGCCAGCAGCAGGGGGTCAGAACAGCCCCAGCATTTT.

The sample holds many counts of this clonotype. CDR3 sequence reads: CASNHAPTDDQPQHF. DNA of the CDR3: TGTGCCAGCAATCACGCCCCTACAGACGATCAGCCCCAGCATTTT. The genes are TRBV28 and TRBJ1-5; D is undetermined. With 7 bases removed from V and 5 bases from J, the gap between germline ends came to 18 bases. Germline values: CDR1 MDHEN, CDR2 SYDVKM. The CDR3 is 15 amino acids.

In its sample, this clonotype is medium-sized (0.01 to 0.1%). The rearrangement joins TRBV7-9 to TRBJ2-7; 7 bases match TRBD2. CDR1 is SEHNR and CDR2 is FQNEAQ in the germline V gene (reference sequence). This CDR3 region has 15 residues. J lost 6 bases, V lost 3 bases, and 11 bases had no gene match. The CDR3 sequence: CASSLLRGTRSEQYF. As DNA, the CDR3 is TGTGCCAGCAGCTTGCTGCGGGGGACCCGCTCCGAGCAGTACTTC.

About this clonotype: Mismatch with germline at one junction end may stem from a read error. The V gene is TRBV4-1, the J gene TRBJ1-4, with 7 bases aligning to TRBD1. The length of the CDR3 is 15 residues. Germline V lookup: CDR1 MGHRA, CDR2 YSYEKL. Here the CDR3 DNA reads TGCGCCAGCAGGCAAGAAGGGGGCTGGGATGAAGAACTGTTTTTT. Amino acids: CASRQEGGWDEELFF.

The table lists this clonotype with many counts. The rearrangement uses TRBV4-3 and TRBJ2-3; D is possibly TRBD1 (5 bases). The V and J ends lost 2 bases and 0 bases respectively, with 9 bases between them. The germline gives CDR1 LGHNA, CDR2 YSLEER. The CDR3 totals 15 residues. The CDR3 reads CASSQSRVSTDTQYF. CDR3 sequence (DNA): TGCGCCAGCAGCCAATCCAGGGTTAGCACAGATACGCAGTATTTT.

Remarks on this clonotype: This CDR3 fails to terminate in the conserved phenylalanine or tryptophan, so it likely reflects a read error. V gene TRBV28 combines with J gene TRBJ1-5; D ambiguous. Germline V gives CDR1 MDHEN, CDR2 SYDVKM. Trimming pared 7 bases from V and 5 bases from J, leaving 9 bases between. There are 12 residues in the CDR3. The CDR3 DNA is TGTGCCAGCATGACGCAGGATCAGCCCCAGCATTCT. It translates to CASMTQDQPQHS.

This clonotype was detected ten times or more. The V and J genes are TRBV3-1 and TRBJ2-7; D perhaps matches TRBD2 (6 bases). This CDR3 is built from 12 residues. Germline V gives CDR1 LGHDT, CDR2 YNNKEL (reference sequence). Deletions cut 4 bases from V and 3 bases from J, with 7 bases between. The CDR3 nucleotides are TGTGCCAGCAGCCGCGGGAACTACGAGCAGTACTTC. Its translation: CASSRGNYEQYF.

This clonotype was seen repeatedly, ten times or more. V is TRBV11-2 and J is TRBJ2-5; the match to TRBD2 covers 10 bases. This CDR3 has 14 residues. The V gene end was trimmed by 3 bases and the J gene end by 5 bases; junction bases not matched to a gene: 3. Germline V CDR1 and CDR2: SGHAT, FQNNGV. CDR3 sequence reads: CASSFSGRMETQYF. CDR3 DNA: TGTGCCAGCAGCTTTAGCGGGAGGATGGAGACCCAGTACTTC.

This clonotype was picked up many times. The rearrangement links TRBV3-1 to TRBJ2-3; D remains unclear. CDR3 length: 14 residues. V lost 4 bases to trimming and J lost 6 bases, with 14 bases between them. Germline V gene sequence: CDR1 LGHDT, CDR2 YNNKEL (reference sequence). The CDR3 DNA reads TGTGCCAGCAGCCCATCAGTATCACGGGATACGCAGTATTTT. It translates to CASSPSVSRDTQYF.